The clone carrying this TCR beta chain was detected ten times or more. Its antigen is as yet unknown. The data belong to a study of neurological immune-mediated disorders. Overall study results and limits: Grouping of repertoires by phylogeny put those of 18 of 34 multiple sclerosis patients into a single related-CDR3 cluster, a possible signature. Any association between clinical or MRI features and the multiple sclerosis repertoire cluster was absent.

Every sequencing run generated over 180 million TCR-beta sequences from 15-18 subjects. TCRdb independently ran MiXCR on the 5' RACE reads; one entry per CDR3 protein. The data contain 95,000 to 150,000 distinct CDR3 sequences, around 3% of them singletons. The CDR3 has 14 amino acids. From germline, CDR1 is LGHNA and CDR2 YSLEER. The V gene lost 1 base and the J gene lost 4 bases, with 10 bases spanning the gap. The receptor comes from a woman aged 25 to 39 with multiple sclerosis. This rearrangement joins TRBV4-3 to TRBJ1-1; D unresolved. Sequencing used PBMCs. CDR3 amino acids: CASSQGPEGTEAFF. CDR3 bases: TGCGCCAGCAGCCAAGGCCCGGAGGGCACTGAAGCTTTCTTT.